This T cell receptor (beta chain) stems from a study of CD8 T cells in ankylosing spondylitis. The study's findings and limits: Earlier studies detected some motif variants in reactive arthritis synovial fluid and blood. A motif of roughly 8 highly homologous TCR beta variants was seen as apparently characteristic of ankylosing spondylitis blood. The authors reported significant enrichment of disease-linked clones in matched ankylosing spondylitis synovial fluid.

A quantitative 5'-RACE method, one with molecular barcodes, was used to make TCR beta libraries. A single record per CDR3 protein comes from TCRdb applying MiXCR to the 5' RACE reads. The sample has 220,000 or so distinct CDR3 sequences; about 10% are singletons. This clonotype appeared many times. Its antigen is unidentified. Trimming removed 0 bases at V and 4 bases at J, with 9 bases between. This CDR3 region has 14 residues. In germline, CDR1 is SGHRS, CDR2 YFSETQ. The V gene is TRBV5-1, the J gene TRBJ2-3; TRBD1 might be the D (5 bases). Sample: blood, either unsorted or a sorted T cell fraction (not recorded which). The receptor's source is a male donor with ankylosing spondylitis or in good health (not recorded which). In DNA form, the CDR3 reads TGCGCCAGCAGCTTGGTCCAGGGCGCAGATACGCAGTATTTT. Amino acid sequence: CASSLVQGADTQYF. Together with reference TRBV5-1 and TRBJ2-3, the CDR3 gives the full variable domain: KAGVTQTPRYLIKTRGQQVTLSCSPISGHRSVSWYQQTPGQGLQFLFEYFSETQRNKGNFPGRFSGRQFSNSRSEMNVSTLELGDSALYLCASSLVQGADTQYFGPGTRLTVL.